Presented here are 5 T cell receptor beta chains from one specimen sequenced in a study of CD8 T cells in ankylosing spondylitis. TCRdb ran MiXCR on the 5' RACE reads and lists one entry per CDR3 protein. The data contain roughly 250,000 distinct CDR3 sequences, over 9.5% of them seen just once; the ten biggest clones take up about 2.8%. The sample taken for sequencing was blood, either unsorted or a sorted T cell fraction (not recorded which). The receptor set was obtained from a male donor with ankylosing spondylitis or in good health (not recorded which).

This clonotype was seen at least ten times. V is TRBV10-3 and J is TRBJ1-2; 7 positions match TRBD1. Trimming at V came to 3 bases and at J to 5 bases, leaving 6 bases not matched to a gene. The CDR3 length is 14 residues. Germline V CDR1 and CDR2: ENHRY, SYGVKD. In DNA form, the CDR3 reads TGTGCCATCAGTGACCCGGGACAGAGATATGGCTACACCTTC. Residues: CAISDPGQRYGYTF.

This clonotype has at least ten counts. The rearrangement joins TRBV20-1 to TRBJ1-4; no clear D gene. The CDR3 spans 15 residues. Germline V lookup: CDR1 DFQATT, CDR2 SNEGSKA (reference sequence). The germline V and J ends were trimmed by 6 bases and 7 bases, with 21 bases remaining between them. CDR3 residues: CSAIRARPPPEKLFF. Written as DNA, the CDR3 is TGCAGTGCCATCCGGGCCCGACCCCCACCTGAAAAACTGTTTTTT.

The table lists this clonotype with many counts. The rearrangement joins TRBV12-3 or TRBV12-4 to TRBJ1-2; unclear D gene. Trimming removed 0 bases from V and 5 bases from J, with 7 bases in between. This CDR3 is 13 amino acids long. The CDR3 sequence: CASSLAGSYGYTF. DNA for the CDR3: TGTGCCAGCAGTTTAGCAGGTTCTTATGGCTACACCTTC.

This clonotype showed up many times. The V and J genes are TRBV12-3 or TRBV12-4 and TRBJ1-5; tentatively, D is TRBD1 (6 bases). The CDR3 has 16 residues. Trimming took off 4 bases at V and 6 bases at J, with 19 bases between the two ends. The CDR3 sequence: CASSSSTGIGRQPQHF. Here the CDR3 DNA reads TGTGCCAGCAGTTCAAGTACAGGGATCGGGCGTCAGCCCCAGCATTTT.

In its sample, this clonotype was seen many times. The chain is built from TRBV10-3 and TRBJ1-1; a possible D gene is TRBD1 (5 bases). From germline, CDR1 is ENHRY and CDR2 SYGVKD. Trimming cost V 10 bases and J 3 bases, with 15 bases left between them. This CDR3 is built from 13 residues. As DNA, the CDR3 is TGTGCCAACCGGGGCCTTTCGGACACTGAAGCTTTCTTT. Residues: CANRGLSDTEAFF.